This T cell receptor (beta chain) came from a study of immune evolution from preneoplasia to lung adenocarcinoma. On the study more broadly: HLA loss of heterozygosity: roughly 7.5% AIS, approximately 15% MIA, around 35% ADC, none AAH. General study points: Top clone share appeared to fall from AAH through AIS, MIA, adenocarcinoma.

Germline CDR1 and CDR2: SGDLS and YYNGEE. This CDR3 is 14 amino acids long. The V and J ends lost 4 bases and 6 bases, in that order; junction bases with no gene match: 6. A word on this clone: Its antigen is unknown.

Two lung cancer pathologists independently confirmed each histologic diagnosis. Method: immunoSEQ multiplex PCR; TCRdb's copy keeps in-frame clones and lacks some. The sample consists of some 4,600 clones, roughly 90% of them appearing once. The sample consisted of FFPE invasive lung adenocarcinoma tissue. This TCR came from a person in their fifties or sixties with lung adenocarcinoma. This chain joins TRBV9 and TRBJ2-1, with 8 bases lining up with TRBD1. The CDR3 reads CASSPETGVNEQFF. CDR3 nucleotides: TGTGCCAGCAGCCCGGAGACAGGGGTCAATGAGCAGTTCTTC.